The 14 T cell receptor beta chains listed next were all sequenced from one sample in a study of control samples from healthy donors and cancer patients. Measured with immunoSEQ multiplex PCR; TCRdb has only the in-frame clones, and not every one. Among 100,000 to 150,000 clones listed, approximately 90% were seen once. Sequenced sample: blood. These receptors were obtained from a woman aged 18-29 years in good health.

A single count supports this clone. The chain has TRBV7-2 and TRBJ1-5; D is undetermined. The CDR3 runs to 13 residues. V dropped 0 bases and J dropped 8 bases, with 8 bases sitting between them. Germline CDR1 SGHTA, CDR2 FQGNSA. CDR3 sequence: CASSLAVGEPQHF. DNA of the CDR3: TGTGCCAGCAGCTTAGCTGTGGGCGAGCCCCAGCATTTT. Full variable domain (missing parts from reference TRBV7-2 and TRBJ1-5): GAGVSQSPSNKVTEKGKDVELRCDPISGHTALYWYRQSLGQGLEFLIYFQGNSAPDKSGLPSDRFSAERTGGSVSTLTIQRTQQEDSAVYLCASSLAVGEPQHFGDGTRLSIL.

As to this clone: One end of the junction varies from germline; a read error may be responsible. CDR3 region: CASSRVSGQFSNQPQHF. Written as DNA, the CDR3 is TGTGCCAGCAGCCGCGTTTCAGGACAGTTTAGCAATCAACCCCAGCATTTT. The V and J genes are TRBV28 and TRBJ1-5; D is perhaps TRBD1 (6 bases). Looked up from germline, CDR1 is MDHEN and CDR2 is SYDVKM. This CDR3 is built from 17 residues. The whole variable domain, filled in from reference TRBV28 and TRBJ1-5, reads DVKVTQSSRYLVKRTGEKVFLECVQDMDHENMFWYRQDPGLGLRLIYFSYDVKMKEKGDIPEGYSVSREKKERFSLILESASTNQTSMYLCASSRVSGQFSNQPQHFGDGTRLSIL.

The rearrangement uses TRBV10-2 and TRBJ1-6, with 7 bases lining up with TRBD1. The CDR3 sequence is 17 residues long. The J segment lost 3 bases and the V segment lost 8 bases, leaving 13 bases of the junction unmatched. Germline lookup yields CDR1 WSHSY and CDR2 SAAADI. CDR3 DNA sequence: TGCGCCAGCTCTGGGACAGCCACACCGAACTATAATTCACCCCTCCACTTT. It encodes CASSGTATPNYNSPLHF.

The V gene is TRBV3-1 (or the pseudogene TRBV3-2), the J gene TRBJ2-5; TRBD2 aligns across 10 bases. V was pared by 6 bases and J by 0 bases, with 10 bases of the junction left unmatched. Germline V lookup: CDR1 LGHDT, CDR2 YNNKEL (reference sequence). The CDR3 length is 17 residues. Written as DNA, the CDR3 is TGTGCCAGCAGGGGTTGGACTAGCGGAAAAAACCAAGAGACCCAGTACTTC. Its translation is CASRGWTSGKNQETQYF.

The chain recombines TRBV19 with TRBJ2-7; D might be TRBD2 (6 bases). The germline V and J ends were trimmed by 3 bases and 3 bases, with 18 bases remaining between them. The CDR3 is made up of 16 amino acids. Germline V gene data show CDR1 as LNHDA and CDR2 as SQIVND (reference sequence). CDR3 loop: CASSIGRRGAGYEQYF. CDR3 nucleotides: TGTGCCAGTAGTATCGGGCGGAGGGGAGCTGGCTACGAGCAGTACTTC.

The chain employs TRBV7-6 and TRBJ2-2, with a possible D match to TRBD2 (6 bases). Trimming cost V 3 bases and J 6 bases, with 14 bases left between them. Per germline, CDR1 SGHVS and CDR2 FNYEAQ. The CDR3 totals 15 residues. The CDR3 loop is CASSFPGEPAGELFF. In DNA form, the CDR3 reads TGTGCCAGCAGCTTCCCGGGAGAACCCGCCGGGGAGCTGTTTTTT.

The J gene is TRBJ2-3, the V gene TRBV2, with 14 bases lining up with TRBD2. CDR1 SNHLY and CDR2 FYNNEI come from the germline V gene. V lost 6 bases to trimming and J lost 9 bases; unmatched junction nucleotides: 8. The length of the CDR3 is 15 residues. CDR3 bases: TGTGCCAGCAGCGAGGGACTAGCGGGAGTACGGACGCAGTATTTT. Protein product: CASSEGLAGVRTQYF.

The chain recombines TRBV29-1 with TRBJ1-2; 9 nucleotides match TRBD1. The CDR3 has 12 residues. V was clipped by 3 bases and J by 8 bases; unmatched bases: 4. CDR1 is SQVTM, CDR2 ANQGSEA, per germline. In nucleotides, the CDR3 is TGCAGCGTTGAGGGACAGGGCGGCGGCTACACCTTC. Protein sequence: CSVEGQGGGYTF.

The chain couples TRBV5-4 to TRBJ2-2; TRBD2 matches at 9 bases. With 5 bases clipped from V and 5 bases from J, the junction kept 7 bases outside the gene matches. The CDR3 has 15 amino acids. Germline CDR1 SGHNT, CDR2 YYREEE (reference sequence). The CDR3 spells CASRPGTSSTGELFF. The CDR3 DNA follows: TGTGCCAGCAGACCCGGGACTAGCTCGACCGGGGAGCTGTTTTTT.

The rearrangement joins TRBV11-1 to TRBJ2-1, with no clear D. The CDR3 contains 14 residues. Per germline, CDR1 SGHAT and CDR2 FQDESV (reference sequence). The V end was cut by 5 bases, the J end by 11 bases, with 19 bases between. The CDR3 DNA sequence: TGTGCCAGCAGCCTTCCTTACGGCCACCAAAAGCAGTTCTTC. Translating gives CASSLPYGHQKQFF.

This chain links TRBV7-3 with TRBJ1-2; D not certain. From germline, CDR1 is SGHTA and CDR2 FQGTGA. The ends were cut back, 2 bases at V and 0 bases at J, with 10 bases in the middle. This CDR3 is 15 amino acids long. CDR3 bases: TGTGCCAGCAGCTTAGAACCAGGATCTAACTATGGCTACACCTTC. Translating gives CASSLEPGSNYGYTF.

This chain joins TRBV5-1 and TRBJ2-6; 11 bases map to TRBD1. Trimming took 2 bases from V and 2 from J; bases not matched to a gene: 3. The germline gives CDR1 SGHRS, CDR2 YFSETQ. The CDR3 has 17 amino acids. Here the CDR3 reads CASSFGQGAPGANVLTF. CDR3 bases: TGCGCCAGCAGCTTCGGACAGGGGGCACCTGGGGCCAACGTCCTGACTTTC.

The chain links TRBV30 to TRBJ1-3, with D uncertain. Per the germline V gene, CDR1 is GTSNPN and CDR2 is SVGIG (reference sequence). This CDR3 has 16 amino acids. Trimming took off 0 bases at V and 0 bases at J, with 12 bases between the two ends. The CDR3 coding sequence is TGTGCCTGGAGTGTACGGGATTACAGCTCTGGAAACACCATATATTTT. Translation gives CAWSVRDYSSGNTIYF.

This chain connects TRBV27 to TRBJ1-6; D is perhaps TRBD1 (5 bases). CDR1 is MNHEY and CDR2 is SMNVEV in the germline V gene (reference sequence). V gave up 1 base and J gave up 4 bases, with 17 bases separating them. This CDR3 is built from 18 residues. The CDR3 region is CASSLWVPGTVYNSPLHF. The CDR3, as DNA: TGTGCCAGCAGTTTATGGGTCCCCGGGACGGTATATAATTCACCCCTCCACTTT.